This entry lists 8 T cell receptor beta chains sequenced from one sample in a study of CD8 T cells in Susac syndrome. RNA totalling about 0.45 to 1 ug underwent reverse transcription with random hexamers. TCRdb reprocessed the immunoSEQ multiplex PCR reads with MiXCR, giving one entry per CDR3 protein. Of about 140,000 distinct CDR3 sequences listed, 95% were seen once; the top ten hold roughly 0.14%. Source material: CD4+ T cells from PBMCs. Receptors originate from a human donor with Susac syndrome.

V gene TRBV9 combines with J gene TRBJ2-1; D is ambiguous. CDR3 length: 15 residues. The V and J ends lost 2 bases and 0 bases respectively, with 9 bases between them. Germline assignment: CDR1 SGDLS and CDR2 YYNGEE. The CDR3 sequence is CASSVFPSSYNEQFF. CDR3 sequence (DNA): TGTGCCAGCAGCGTCTTTCCAAGCTCCTACAATGAGCAGTTCTTC.

This clonotype has only one observation. V is TRBV29-1 and J is TRBJ2-7, with D maybe TRBD1 (7 bases). The CDR3 loop spans 14 amino acids. The germline CDR1 and CDR2 sequences are SQVTM and ANQGSEA. V was trimmed by 3 bases and J by 3 bases, leaving 15 bases between them. CDR3 region: CSVEIRQGGYEQYF. CDR3 in DNA: TGCAGCGTTGAGATTCGTCAGGGGGGCTACGAGCAGTACTTC.

The V call is TRBV20-1, the J call TRBJ1-2; 7 bases fit TRBD1. Germline V gene lookup returns CDR1 DFQATT and CDR2 SNEGSKA (reference sequence). V was pared by 1 base and J by 0 bases, with 2 bases of the junction left unmatched. This CDR3 comprises 14 residues. The CDR3 bases are TGCAGTGCTAGAGCCGGGACAGCTAACTATGGCTACACCTTC. Amino acid sequence: CSARAGTANYGYTF.

The genes are TRBV28 and TRBJ2-5; 8 bases align to TRBD1. Trimming took 5 bases from V and 1 from J; bases not matched to a gene: 6. In germline, CDR1 is MDHEN, CDR2 SYDVKM. The CDR3 length is 15 residues. DNA of the CDR3: TGTGCCAGCAGTCCGTCGACAGGGGCCCAAGAGACCCAGTACTTC. Its translation: CASSPSTGAQETQYF.

The V call is TRBV7-9, the J call TRBJ2-5; 9 bases line up with TRBD1. CDR1 and CDR2 (germline): SEHNR, FQNEAQ (reference sequence). The CDR3 runs to 14 residues. Unmatched junction bases numbered 2, after V lost 1 base and J lost 5 bases. CDR3: CASSLGTGVETQYF. The CDR3, as DNA: TGTGCCAGCAGCTTAGGGACAGGGGTCGAGACCCAGTACTTC.

CDR3 in DNA: TGCGCCAGCAGTACCCGGGACAGCTACGAGCAGTACTTC. Protein: CASSTRDSYEQYF. The rearrangement joins TRBV5-1 to TRBJ2-7, with 7 bases aligning to TRBD1. Germline V gene data show CDR1 as SGHRS and CDR2 as YFSETQ. J lost 3 bases, V lost 5 bases, and 5 bases had no gene match. CDR3 length: 13 amino acids.

The chain combines TRBV29-1 with TRBJ2-7; a possible D gene is TRBD1 (6 bases). Trimming cost V 6 bases and J 2 bases, with 11 bases left between them. CDR1 and CDR2 (germline): SQVTM, ANQGSEA. The CDR3 is 12 amino acids. The DNA for the CDR3 is TGCAGCGTCGGAAGGGACACCTACGAGCAGTACTTC. Translation: CSVGRDTYEQYF.

The chain has TRBV19 and TRBJ1-5; 7 nucleotides align to TRBD1. Per germline, CDR1 LNHDA and CDR2 SQIVND (reference sequence). The CDR3 runs to 15 residues. V shed 7 bases and J 3 bases; nucleotides not matched to a gene: 9. The CDR3 is CASNPRDSHNQPQHF. The CDR3 coding sequence is TGTGCCAGTAACCCTCGGGACAGCCACAATCAGCCCCAGCATTTT.